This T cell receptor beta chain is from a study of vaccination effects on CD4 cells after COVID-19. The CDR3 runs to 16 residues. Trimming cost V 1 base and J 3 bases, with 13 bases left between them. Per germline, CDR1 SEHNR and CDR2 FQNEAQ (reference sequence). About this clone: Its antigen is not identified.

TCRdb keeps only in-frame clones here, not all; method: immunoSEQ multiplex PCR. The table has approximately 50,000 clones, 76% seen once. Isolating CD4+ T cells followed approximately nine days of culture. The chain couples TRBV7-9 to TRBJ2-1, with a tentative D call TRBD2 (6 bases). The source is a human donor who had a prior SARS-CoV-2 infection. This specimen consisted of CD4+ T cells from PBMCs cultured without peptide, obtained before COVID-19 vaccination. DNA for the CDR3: TGTGCCAGCAGCTTAGGTAGTAGCGGAGTCTACAATGAGCAGTTCTTC. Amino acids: CASSLGSSGVYNEQFF.